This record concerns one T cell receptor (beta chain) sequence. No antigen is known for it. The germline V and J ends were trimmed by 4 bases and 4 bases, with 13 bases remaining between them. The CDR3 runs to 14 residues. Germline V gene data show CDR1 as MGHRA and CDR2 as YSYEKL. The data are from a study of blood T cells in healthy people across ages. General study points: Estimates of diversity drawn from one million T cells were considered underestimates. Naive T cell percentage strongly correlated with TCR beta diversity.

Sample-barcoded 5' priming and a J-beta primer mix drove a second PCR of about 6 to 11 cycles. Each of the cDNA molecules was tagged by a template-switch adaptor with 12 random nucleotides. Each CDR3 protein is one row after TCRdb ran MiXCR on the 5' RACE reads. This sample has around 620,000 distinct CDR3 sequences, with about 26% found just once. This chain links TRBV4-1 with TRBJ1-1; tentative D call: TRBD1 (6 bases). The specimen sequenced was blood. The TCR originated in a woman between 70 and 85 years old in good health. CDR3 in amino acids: CASSRDHRATEAFF. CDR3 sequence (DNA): TGCGCCAGCAGCCGAGATCACAGGGCCACTGAAGCTTTCTTT.